This T cell receptor (beta chain) comes out of a study of blood T cell repertoires in COVID-19. About the research overall: There were acute and convalescent COVID-19 samples, and they came from the United States, Italy and Spain. From T cells, B-cell-depleted T cells, or PBMCs came the material, which was cDNA or gDNA.

V was pared by 3 bases and J by 5 bases, with 11 bases between. The CDR3 contains 13 residues. Germline V gives CDR1 SGHAT, CDR2 FQNNGV. Authors' processing steps: By means of reference gene primer amplification, nucleated cell counts were estimated. TCRdb's table, derived via immunoSEQ multiplex PCR, lists solely in-frame clones and lacks some. That table supplies the V and J calls and clone size; D and trimming were determined from the DNA. This sample has about 480,000 clones, with 89% found just once. The source is a man younger than 35 with COVID-19, enrolled during active disease. The specimen sequenced was peripheral blood. The chain couples TRBV11-2 to TRBJ2-7, with D tentatively TRBD1 (6 bases). This CDR3 is CASSFGRGNEQYF. The CDR3 nucleotides are TGTGCCAGCAGCTTTGGCAGGGGAAACGAGCAGTACTTC.